The 12 T cell receptor beta chains below come from one sample, sequenced in a study of identical twins (dated by TCRdb to between 2015 and 2016). The library relied on 5' RACE. The run used an Illumina HiSeq 2000. In TCRdb, the public reads were trimmed at Q25 with fastp and aligned with MiXCR, with productive beta chains retained. Each entry is one CDR3 protein sequence, shown with its most common DNA and genes. This sample holds approximately 700,000 distinct CDR3 sequences; 6.1% were observed only once. The ten most abundant clones make up around 1.7% of the sample. Sequenced sample: naive T cells sorted from blood. What this sample's cell subset or site label stands for: cells isolated with a human naive T-cell isolation kit. Every receptor here comes from a man younger than 35 in good health.

This clonotype was seen more than once but under ten times. The V call is TRBV11-1, the J call TRBJ2-5; 15 bases fit TRBD2. Germline lookup yields CDR1 SGHAT and CDR2 FQDESV (reference sequence). This CDR3 spans 20 amino acids. The junction had 18 bases not matched to a gene; V was cut back by 6 bases and J by 4 bases. The CDR3 coding sequence is TGTGCCAGCAGTACCGGGACTAGCGGGAGGACCGCCTTTGGCGGAGAGACCCAGTACTTC. Its translation is CASSTGTSGRTAFGGETQYF. Full variable domain (remainder filled in from reference TRBV11-1 and TRBJ2-5): EAEVAQSPRYKITEKSQAVAFWCDPISGHATLYWYRQILGQGPELLVQFQDESVVDDSQLPKDRFSAERLKGVDSTLKIQPAELGDSAMYLCASSTGTSGRTAFGGETQYFGPGTRLLVL.

The rearrangement joins TRBV7-9 to TRBJ1-2, with D hard to call. V was pared by 1 base and J by 7 bases, with 10 bases between. The CDR3 loop spans 13 amino acids. CDR1 and CDR2 (germline): SEHNR, FQNEAQ (reference sequence). CDR3 nucleotide sequence: TGTGCCAGCAGCTTAGAGGGCGGCGGTGGCTACACCTTC. Translation: CASSLEGGGGYTF.

This clonotype was seen only a few times. The chain carries TRBV15 and TRBJ2-7; the D is unclear. The CDR3 is made up of 13 amino acids. The V and J ends lost 2 bases and 5 bases respectively, with 10 bases between them. Germline V gene data show CDR1 as LNHNV and CDR2 as YYDKDF (reference sequence). CDR3 protein: CATSRFGPNEQYF. The CDR3 nucleotides are TGTGCCACCAGCAGATTTGGTCCCAACGAGCAGTACTTC.

This clonotype was picked up many times. The genes are TRBV28 and TRBJ2-1; 10 bases agree with TRBD1. V lost 6 bases, J lost 4 bases, and 9 bases stayed unmatched. CDR1 is MDHEN and CDR2 is SYDVKM in the germline V gene. The CDR3 spans 16 residues. CDR3 in DNA: TGTGCCAGCAGCCCCTCCGGGACAGGGGTTTACAATGAGCAGTTCTTC. Translating gives CASSPSGTGVYNEQFF.

This clonotype was counted only a few times. This sequence joins TRBV14 and TRBJ2-7; 8 positions agree with TRBD2. Germline lookup yields CDR1 SGHDN and CDR2 FVKESK. V shed 0 bases, J shed 1 base, and the junction held 5 bases outside the gene matches. The CDR3 totals 16 residues. The CDR3 region has the DNA TGTGCCAGCAGCCAAGATCAAGCGGGAGAGTCCTACGAGCAGTACTTC. Encoded protein: CASSQDQAGESYEQYF.

This chain links TRBV20-1 with TRBJ2-2; D possibly corresponds to TRBD1 (6 bases). The V and J ends lost 6 bases and 3 bases respectively, with 11 bases between them. The CDR3 contains 13 residues. Germline CDR1 is DFQATT and CDR2 is SNEGSKA (reference sequence). Here the CDR3 DNA reads TGCAGTGCCAGGGGTCCTTACACCGGGGAGCTGTTTTTT. Translation gives CSARGPYTGELFF.

This clonotype was recorded many times. The rearrangement links TRBV12-3 or TRBV12-4 to TRBJ1-1; weak D call: TRBD1 (6 bases). V dropped 7 bases and J dropped 1 base, with 10 bases sitting between them. The CDR3 length is 13 residues. This CDR3 reads CASTLGQNTEAFF. CDR3 in DNA: TGTGCCAGCACCCTGGGACAGAACACTGAAGCTTTCTTT.

This clonotype was observed many times. The rearrangement uses TRBV6-4 and TRBJ2-5; weak D call: TRBD2 (6 bases). The CDR3 is 14 residues long. V lost 9 bases, J lost 4 bases, and 18 bases lay in between. Germline V lookup: CDR1 MRHNA, CDR2 SNTAGT. Here the CDR3 reads CARERLVRGETQYF. DNA of the CDR3: TGTGCCAGGGAGAGACTAGTTCGAGGAGAGACCCAGTACTTC.

This clonotype was observed a handful of times. The V call is TRBV24-1, the J call TRBJ2-5; D gene uncertain. Germline V lookup: CDR1 KGHDR, CDR2 SFDVKD. This CDR3 has 13 amino acids. Trimming cost V 3 bases and J 5 bases, with 9 bases left between them. CDR3 coding DNA: TGTGCCACCAGTGATGCAGGTGCGGAGACCCAGTACTTC. This translates into CATSDAGAETQYF.

This clonotype was seen at least ten times. This chain links TRBV28 with TRBJ2-1, with D uncertain. The germline gives CDR1 MDHEN, CDR2 SYDVKM. Trimming removed 7 bases at V and 3 bases at J, with 10 bases between. The CDR3 has 13 residues. The CDR3 is CASTVDGYNEQFF. The DNA for the CDR3 is TGTGCCAGCACTGTGGACGGCTACAATGAGCAGTTCTTC.

In its sample, this clonotype was seen many times. The chain carries TRBV4-1 and TRBJ2-1, with D unresolved. The germline CDR1 and CDR2 sequences are MGHRA and YSYEKL. The CDR3 contains 12 residues. The V end lost 7 bases, the J end lost 7 bases, and 11 bases lay between the germline ends. The CDR3 DNA reads as TGCGCCAGCAACGGTGGTAGGAATGAGCAGTTCTTC. Protein product: CASNGGRNEQFF.

This clonotype appeared many times. The rearrangement uses TRBV27 and TRBJ2-3, with D unclear. V gave up 5 bases and J gave up 1 base, with 13 bases separating them. This CDR3 contains 15 residues. Germline loops: CDR1 MNHEY, CDR2 SMNVEV (reference sequence). This chain's CDR3 is CASSAQKGRTDTQYF. Written as DNA, the CDR3 is TGTGCCAGCAGTGCACAAAAGGGCCGCACAGATACGCAGTATTTT.